Listed below are T cell receptor beta chains from one sample, sequenced in a study of identical twins. Each CDR3 protein gets one entry after TCRdb re-called the 5' RACE reads with MiXCR. The table has approximately 890,000 distinct CDR3 sequences, more than 9% seen once. These same data were also listed under a study on yellow fever vaccine responses in identical twins.

The sequenced material came from PBMCs. Receptor source: a woman aged 18-29 years in good health. The CDR3 runs from the conserved cysteine through the conserved F or W. The D gene is left open where the match is weak. Size values are once, few and many counts, or a class for expanded clones, and some rows have none.

size	V	D	J	DNA	CDR3
few	TRBV5-1	NA	TRBJ1-4	TGCGCCAGCGGCCTGGGGGGAACTAATGAAAAACTGTTTTTT	CASGLGGTNEKLFF
few	TRBV20-1	TRBD1	TRBJ1-1	TGCAGTGCTATGGGACAGGGGTTGACTGAAGCTTTCTTT	CSAMGQGLTEAFF
NA	TRBV29-1	NA	TRBJ1-1	TGCAGCGTTGCCAGCCCAGTATTATACACTGAAGCTTTCTTT	CSVASPVLYTEAFF
few	TRBV11-1	TRBD2	TRBJ2-2	TGTGCCAGCAGCCCCAGCGGGGGGCGCACCGGGGAGCTGTTTTTT	CASSPSGGRTGELFF
NA	TRBV29-1	NA	TRBJ2-5	TGCAGCGTTGAAAGGGGGTCCGGGGAGACCCAGTACTTC	CSVERGSGETQYF
few	TRBV28	TRBD1	TRBJ2-6	TGTGCCAGCAGTTTATTCTCCGGACAGGGGCGCTCTGGGGCCAACGTCCTGACTTTC	CASSLFSGQGRSGANVLTF
NA	TRBV11-2	NA	TRBJ2-1	TGTGCCAGCAGCCGGCGGCGGGATAGCTCCTACAATGAGCAGTTCTTC	CASSRRRDSSYNEQFF
NA	TRBV3-1	TRBD1	TRBJ2-7	TGTGCCAGCAGCCAATCTTTGAGACAGGGGGCCCACGAGCAGTACTTC	CASSQSLRQGAHEQYF
many	TRBV29-1	TRBD2	TRBJ2-7	TGCAGCGTAGCTGGGACTAGCGGGAACTACGAGCAGTACTTC	CSVAGTSGNYEQYF
few	TRBV7-6	TRBD2	TRBJ2-1	TGTGCCAGCAGCTCGCCGACTAGCGGAGCCTACAATGAGCAGTTCTTC	CASSSPTSGAYNEQFF
few	TRBV2	NA	TRBJ2-3	TGTGCCAGCAGTGAGAATCCCAGGGTCCCAAGCACAGATACGCAGTATTTT	CASSENPRVPSTDTQYF
NA	TRBV5-1	NA	TRBJ2-3	TGCGCCAGCAGCTTGACCCAGGGTCGCCGAGATACGCAGTATTTT	CASSLTQGRRDTQYF
few	TRBV10-3	NA	TRBJ2-2	TGTGCCATCAGTGAGAGGCAAGACGGGGAGCTGTTTTTT	CAISERQDGELFF
NA	TRBV20-1	NA	TRBJ1-2	TGCAGTGCTAGAGATCAGGGTGACGGCTACACCTTC	CSARDQGDGYTF
few	TRBV11-2	TRBD2	TRBJ2-1	TGTGCCAGCAGCTTAGGGGGCAGAGGGACTAGCGGACCCAATGAGCAGTTCTTC	CASSLGGRGTSGPNEQFF
many	TRBV5-1	NA	TRBJ1-4	TGCGCCAGCAGCTTGGGGTGGACAACTAATGAAAAACTGTTTTTT	CASSLGWTTNEKLFF
many	TRBV5-6	NA	TRBJ2-7	TGTGCCAGCAGCCGGGGGTCCCTAACAGGGCCCTACGAGCAGTACTTC	CASSRGSLTGPYEQYF
few	TRBV7-8	TRBD2	TRBJ2-5	TGTGCCAGCAGCCGAGAGGGACTAGCTGAGACCCAGTACTTC	CASSREGLAETQYF
NA	TRBV5-5	TRBD1	TRBJ2-5	TGTGCCAGCAGCCCGCCGGGACAGGGTGCCGAGACCCAGTACTTC	CASSPPGQGAETQYF
many	TRBV5-4	NA	TRBJ2-3	TGTGCCAGCAGTCGGGGGCGCACAGATACGCAGTATTTT	CASSRGRTDTQYF
NA	TRBV10-3	NA	TRBJ2-1	TGTGCCACCTCGGATGAGGGTAATGAGCAGTTCTTC	CATSDEGNEQFF
few	TRBV12-3/TRBV12-4	NA	TRBJ1-2	TGTGCCAGCACCGAAGGTGCGGGGGCGGGGTATGGCTACACCTTC	CASTEGAGAGYGYTF
few	TRBV2	NA	TRBJ2-5	TGTGCCAGCAGTCCTTGGGGCGGGGGCGCAGGGGGAGAGACCCAGTACTTC	CASSPWGGGAGGETQYF
NA	TRBV10-3	NA	TRBJ1-1	TGTGCCATCAGACCAGAGAACACTGAAGCTTTCTTT	CAIRPENTEAFF
many	TRBV27	NA	TRBJ2-3	TGTGCCAGCAGTGGGGGGACCTCGGGTACGCAGTATTTT	CASSGGTSGTQYF
NA	TRBV14	NA	TRBJ2-7	TGTGCCAGCAGCCACTCCGGGACAAGCCTCTACGAGCAGTACTTC	CASSHSGTSLYEQYF